This T cell receptor (beta chain) comes out of a study of T cell responses to AZD1222 COVID-19 vaccine. General observations from the study: Repertoires were obtained solely post-peak T cell response.

The CDR3 spans 16 residues. Germline CDR1 is SEHNR and CDR2 is FQNEAQ (reference sequence). J was trimmed by 0 bases and V by 4 bases; bases with no gene match: 8. This clone was observed once. Its antigen is undetermined. TCRdb's copy holds only in-frame clones and misses some; the assay was immunoSEQ multiplex PCR. Of around 150,000 clones in the sample, 92% were seen once. This chain links TRBV7-9 with TRBJ1-1; 7 bases line up with TRBD1. This TCR came from an adult who received the AZD1222 COVID-19 vaccine. Sequences were derived from peripheral blood, sampled 28 days after the second AZD1222 dose. The chain's CDR3 is CASSSSGTDMNTEAFF. CDR3 sequence (DNA): TGTGCCAGCAGCTCCTCCGGGACAGACATGAACACTGAAGCTTTCTTT.